These 12 T cell receptor beta chains came from one sample sequenced in a study of OX40 agonist ivuxolimab in advanced cancers. The method was immunoSEQ multiplex PCR; TCRdb's version includes in-frame clones alone and lacks a portion of them. This table holds about 27,000 clones, roughly 90% found once. Source: CD4+ or CD8+ T cells sorted from blood, taken in a trial of the OX40 agonist ivuxolimab. The receptors here all came from an adult with an advanced solid tumor such as melanoma, head and neck, liver or kidney cancer.

This clone is classed as medium-sized. The J gene is TRBJ2-2, the V gene TRBV13; TRBD2 is a possible D gene (7 bases). The germline CDR1 and CDR2 sequences are PRHDT and FYEKMQ (reference sequence). The CDR3 runs 16 residues. V lost 5 bases and J 9 bases, leaving 22 bases between the germline ends. The CDR3 DNA follows: TGTGCCAGCAGCCCTGTGACTAGGGGGGGTTTTAGGGAGCTGTTTTTT. Protein: CASSPVTRGGFRELFF. The variable domain in full, with the rest retrieved from reference TRBV13 and TRBJ2-2, is AAGVIQSPRHLIKEKRETATLKCYPIPRHDTVYWYQQGPGQDPQFLISFYEKMQSDKGSIPDRFSAQQFSDYHSELNMSSLELGDSALYFCASSPVTRGGFRELFFGEGSRLTVL.

The rearrangement uses TRBV29-1 and TRBJ2-6; 12 bases map to TRBD1. J gave up 4 bases and V 6 bases, and 4 bases lay outside the gene matches. In germline, CDR1 is SQVTM, CDR2 ANQGSEA. CDR3 length equals 15 residues. In DNA, the CDR3 is TGCAGCGTCCGGGACAGGGGGCAAGGGGCCAACGTCCTGACTTTC. Protein product: CSVRDRGQGANVLTF. Drawing the rest from reference TRBV29-1 and TRBJ2-6, the complete variable domain is SAVISQKPSRDICQRGTSLTIQCQVDSQVTMMFWYRQQPGQSLTLIATANQGSEATYESGFVIDKFPISRPNLTFSTLTVSNMSPEDSSIYLCSVRDRGQGANVLTFGAGSRLTVL.

The chain uses TRBV7-3 and TRBJ2-1; no firm D call. The CDR3 covers 17 residues. Trimming stripped 2 bases from V and 5 bases from J, with 19 bases between. Germline loops: CDR1 SGHTA, CDR2 FQGTGA. Here the CDR3 reads CASSLFEARSIDNEQFF. The CDR3 nucleotides read TGTGCCAGCAGCTTATTCGAGGCTAGATCGATAGACAATGAGCAGTTCTTC. The complete variable domain, with remaining parts taken from reference TRBV7-3 and TRBJ2-1, reads GAGVSQTPSNKVTEKGKYVELRCDPISGHTALYWYRQSLGQGPEFLIYFQGTGAADDSGLPNDRFFAVRPEGSVSTLKIQRTERGDSAVYLCASSLFEARSIDNEQFFGPGTRLTVL.

The CDR3 DNA follows: TGTGCCAGTAGTATAGGCGGCCGGGGAGATACTGAAGCTTTCTTT. This translates into CASSIGGRGDTEAFF. The gene calls are TRBV19 and TRBJ1-1; D is uncertain. This CDR3 region has 15 residues. The germline V and J ends were trimmed by 1 base and 5 bases, with 14 bases remaining between them. Germline CDR1 reads LNHDA; CDR2 reads SQIVND (reference sequence).

In this sample, this clone turned up a few times. This chain connects TRBV7-3 to TRBJ2-3, with D tentatively TRBD1 or TRBD2 (5 bases each). The CDR3 covers 13 residues. The V gene's germline CDR1 is SGHTA and CDR2 FQGTGA. Trimming removed 6 bases from V and 3 bases from J, with 10 bases in between. CDR3 bases: TGTGCCAGCAGGGGACCGGGGACAGATACGCAGTATTTT. It specifies CASRGPGTDTQYF. The full variable domain, with the rest looked up from reference TRBV7-3 and TRBJ2-3, is GAGVSQTPSNKVTEKGKYVELRCDPISGHTALYWYRQSLGQGPEFLIYFQGTGAADDSGLPNDRFFAVRPEGSVSTLKIQRTERGDSAVYLCASRGPGTDTQYFGPGTRLTVL.

CDR3 residues: CASSLAGTANDEQFF. In nucleotides, the CDR3 is TGTGCCAGCAGCTTAGCTGGGACAGCAAACGATGAGCAGTTCTTC. The V and J genes are TRBV7-3 and TRBJ2-1, with TRBD1 identical over 7 bases. The germline V gene has CDR1 SGHTA and CDR2 FQGTGA. V gave up 2 bases and J gave up 8 bases; unmatched junction bases: 9. The CDR3 has 15 residues.

The sample holds one count of this clone. The chain combines TRBV4-1 with TRBJ2-7, with 10 bases aligning to TRBD1. CDR1 and CDR2 (germline): MGHRA, YSYEKL. This CDR3 spans 14 amino acids. V was pared by 4 bases and J by 6 bases, with 6 bases of the junction left unmatched. The CDR3 nucleotides read TGCGCCAGCAGCCCGCGACAGGGGGCGGGCGAGCAGTACTTC. This gives the protein CASSPRQGAGEQYF.

The CDR3: CASGWGSTYEQYF. In DNA form, the CDR3 reads TGTGCCAGCGGATGGGGTAGCACCTACGAGCAGTACTTC. The chain joins TRBV7-9 to TRBJ2-7; D gene uncertain. Per the germline V gene, CDR1 is SEHNR and CDR2 is FQNEAQ (reference sequence). With 8 bases removed from V and 2 bases from J, the gap between germline ends came to 13 bases. This CDR3 is 13 amino acids long.

The chain combines TRBV7-9 with TRBJ1-2; 9 bases line up with TRBD1. Germline V gene sequence: CDR1 SEHNR, CDR2 FQNEAQ (reference sequence). The CDR3 consists of 15 residues. V lost 5 bases and J lost 7; bases outside the gene matches: 11. DNA for the CDR3: TGTGCCAGCAGCCGGATTACAGGGGGCGCCGGTGGCTACACCTTC. This codes for CASSRITGGAGGYTF.

The gene calls are TRBV10-2 and TRBJ1-4; 7 nucleotides align to TRBD1. Germline-derived CDR1 and CDR2 are WSHSY and SAAADI. This CDR3 has 16 amino acids. Trimming took 2 bases from V and 7 from J; bases not matched to a gene: 10. CDR3 sequence reads: CASSEIWDRISEKLFF. The CDR3 DNA sequence: TGCGCCAGCAGTGAGATTTGGGACAGAATAAGTGAAAAACTGTTTTTT.

The genes are TRBV4-1 and TRBJ1-1; D is unresolved. V was clipped by 0 bases and J by 0 bases, with 11 bases between them. Germline assignment: CDR1 MGHRA and CDR2 YSYEKL. The CDR3 spans 16 residues. The CDR3 DNA reads TGCGCCAGCAGCCAAGAGACGGGAAGGATGAACACTGAAGCTTTCTTT. It codes for CASSQETGRMNTEAFF.

The gene calls are TRBV7-9 and TRBJ2-7, with D perhaps TRBD1 (6 bases). Deletions cut 3 bases from V and 3 bases from J, with 12 bases between. This CDR3 is built from 14 residues. Germline CDR1 SEHNR, CDR2 FQNEAQ (reference sequence). The CDR3 nucleotides are TGTGCCAGCAGCTTTGGCGCAGGGGACTACGAGCAGTACTTC. Encoded protein: CASSFGAGDYEQYF.